The text below deals with one T cell receptor (beta chain). No antigen is known for it. Between the trimmed V and J ends, which lost 1 base and 0 bases, there was a span of 13 bases. Germline V gene data show CDR1 as MGHRA and CDR2 as YSYEKL. This CDR3 has 17 amino acids. The sample comes from a study of PD-L1 blockade in urothelial cancer. Study at large: Patients with male sex and bladder-origin urothelial cancer accounted for about 85% of the roughly 29 enrolled.

Study results and caveats: Survival was better when pretreatment blood TCR clonality fell below the median.

Only in-frame clones appear in the TCRdb table, and some are missing; sequencing was by immunoSEQ multiplex PCR. The data contain tens of thousands of clones, around 87% of them singletons. This sequence was found in a man aged 50-60 years with urothelial cancer. The rearrangement joins TRBV4-1 to TRBJ1-3, with D maybe TRBD1 (6 bases). The sequencing used PBMCs, collected around atezolizumab (anti-PD-L1) treatment. CDR3 region: CASSQVNPGVSGNTIYF. In DNA form, the CDR3 reads TGCGCCAGCAGCCAAGTCAATCCAGGGGTCTCTGGAAACACCATATATTTT.